These T cell receptor beta chains were read from a single sample in a study of shared clonotypes between healthy human individuals. The assay was immunoSEQ multiplex PCR, and TCRdb's table has in-frame clones only and misses some. Counted here are millions of clones, 90% to 95% occurring once; the ten biggest clones make up 0.1% to 0.15%. Sequencing used naive CD4+ T cells sorted from blood. The receptors were sampled from a man aged 18 to 35 in good health. The CDR3 runs from the conserved cysteine through the conserved F or W. D genes are given only for firm matches. Rows may omit the clone size; those that give it use once, few, many or a size class.

d_call,v_call,j_call,cdr3_length,clone_size,cdr3_aa,cdr3_nt
-,TRBV4-3,TRBJ2-2,14,few,CASSQEWATGELFF,TGCGCCAGCAGCCAAGAGTGGGCAACCGGGGAGCTGTTTTTT
TRBD1,TRBV19,TRBJ1-1,16,-,CASSTVAGGQGTEAFF,TGTGCCAGTAGTACGGTGGCAGGGGGTCAGGGCACTGAAGCTTTCTTT
-,TRBV6-1,TRBJ1-5,14,-,CASRDGTQNQPQHF,TGTGCCAGCAGAGATGGGACACAGAATCAGCCCCAGCATTTT
-,TRBV6-5,TRBJ1-3,14,-,CASSKQGSVNTIYF,TGTGCCAGCAGTAAACAGGGATCGGTAAACACCATATATTTT
-,TRBV29-1,TRBJ2-1,10,-,CSAGEDEQFF,TGCAGCGCCGGGGAGGATGAGCAGTTCTTC
-,TRBV5-6,TRBJ1-4,15,-,CASSLGPRPGEKLFF,TGTGCCAGCAGCTTGGGACCAAGGCCAGGGGAAAAACTGTTTTTT
TRBD1,TRBV7-6,TRBJ2-7,15,-,CASSPRQGVGYEQYF,TGTGCCAGCAGCCCGCGACAGGGAGTAGGCTACGAGCAGTACTTC
TRBD2,TRBV6-5,TRBJ2-7,14,-,CASSRPGLAREQYF,TGTGCCAGCAGCCGTCCGGGACTAGCTAGAGAGCAGTACTTC
-,TRBV21-1,TRBJ2-3,15,-,CASSQRDLGADTQYF,TGTGCCAGCAGCCAGAGGGACCTGGGTGCAGATACGCAGTATTTT
-,TRBV7-2,TRBJ2-1,13,-,CASTPGAYNEQFF,TGTGCCAGCACCCCCGGGGCCTACAATGAGCAGTTCTTC
TRBD1,TRBV6-1,TRBJ2-5,12,-,CASRDRGETQYF,TGTGCCAGCAGGGACAGGGGAGAGACCCAGTACTTC
-,TRBV6-1,TRBJ1-1,13,once,CASSAGLAFEAFF,TGTGCCAGCAGTGCAGGACTAGCTTTCGAAGCTTTCTTT